This entry lists 14 T cell receptor beta chains sequenced from one sample in a study of T cell responses to AZD1222 COVID-19 vaccine. Produced via immunoSEQ multiplex PCR; TCRdb's table is partial and in-frame only. The data contain around 110,000 clones, approximately 93% of them singletons. The material sequenced was peripheral blood, taken on day 0 of AZD1222 vaccination. Receptors were obtained from an adult in good health.

This chain links TRBV6-5 with TRBJ1-2, with no clear D. This CDR3 has 15 amino acids. Trimming removed 6 bases from V and 4 bases from J, with 18 bases in between. Germline CDR1 and CDR2: MNHEY and SVGAGI. The CDR3 DNA reads TGTGCCAGCAGACCCCCGGGCCTAGGGCCCTATGGCTACACCTTC. This sequence encodes CASRPPGLGPYGYTF.

This clone was counted a single time. The V gene is TRBV5-1, the J gene TRBJ1-3; the D is unclear. V was clipped by 4 bases and J by 0 bases, with 17 bases between them. The CDR3 contains 17 residues. Germline CDR1 and CDR2: SGHRS and YFSETQ. The CDR3: CASSTPDPGFSGNTIYF. CDR3 sequence (DNA): TGCGCCAGCAGCACGCCGGATCCGGGCTTCTCTGGAAACACCATATATTTT.

V is TRBV7-9 and J is TRBJ2-1; D uncertain. V was pared by 5 bases and J by 5 bases, with 7 bases between. CDR1 and CDR2 (germline): SEHNR, FQNEAQ (reference sequence). The CDR3 sequence is 12 residues long. The CDR3 DNA is TGTGCCAGCAGCCGAAGGGACAATGAGCAGTTCTTC. It yields the protein CASSRRDNEQFF. The variable domain in full, completed from reference TRBV7-9 and TRBJ2-1, reads DTGVSQNPRHKITKRGQNVTFRCDPISEHNRLYWYRQTLGQGPEFLTYFQNEAQLEKSRLLSDRFSAERPKGSFSTLEIQRTEQGDSAMYLCASSRRDNEQFFGPGTRLTVL.

The CDR3 DNA reads as TGTGCCAGCAGCTCCCCGAAGGGGTTGCCCTCCTACAATGAGCAGTTCTTC. Amino acids: CASSSPKGLPSYNEQFF. The rearrangement uses TRBV9 and TRBJ2-1, with a tentative D call TRBD1 (5 bases). The germline CDR1 and CDR2 sequences are SGDLS and YYNGEE. The CDR3 has 17 amino acids. Trimming stripped 4 bases from V and 0 bases from J, with 17 bases between.

The genes are TRBV28 and TRBJ1-2; D is unresolved. Germline CDR1 MDHEN, CDR2 SYDVKM. There are 15 residues in the CDR3. The V end was cut by 5 bases, the J end by 5 bases, with 18 bases between. CDR3 amino acids: CASSTRRMEAYGYTF. The CDR3 nucleotides read TGTGCCAGCAGTACAAGACGGATGGAGGCGTATGGCTACACCTTC.

V usage is TRBV19 and J usage is TRBJ1-1; no firm D call. Germline-derived CDR1 and CDR2 are LNHDA and SQIVND (reference sequence). The ends were cut back, 5 bases at V and 4 bases at J, with 11 bases in the middle. This CDR3 comprises 13 residues. The DNA for the CDR3 is TGTGCCAGTAGTGCTGAGTTGGGCACTGAAGCTTTCTTT. This codes for CASSAELGTEAFF.

V usage is TRBV27 and J usage is TRBJ1-1; D gene unclear. This CDR3 contains 14 residues. Per germline, CDR1 MNHEY and CDR2 SMNVEV (reference sequence). V was clipped by 3 bases and J by 3 bases, with 11 bases between them. CDR3 loop: CASSFRGGYTEAFF. CDR3 nucleotides: TGTGCCAGCAGTTTTCGGGGTGGGTACACTGAAGCTTTCTTT.

The CDR3, as DNA: TGTGCCAGCAGCCAAGAAAGACGGCTAATTTTCGTTGAGCAGTTCTTC. It translates to CASSQERRLIFVEQFF. J is TRBJ2-1 and V is TRBV4-2, with D unclear. The CDR3 has 16 residues. V shed 0 bases and J shed 9 bases, with 18 bases lying between them. CDR1 is LGHNA and CDR2 is YNFKEQ in the germline V gene.

V gene TRBV3-1 (or the pseudogene TRBV3-2) combines with J gene TRBJ1-1; D possibly corresponds to TRBD1 (6 bases). Trimming cost V 2 bases and J 12 bases, with 16 bases left between them. This CDR3 has 13 amino acids. Germline V gene lookup returns CDR1 LGHDT and CDR2 YNNKEL (reference sequence). The CDR3: CASSQNLQGKSFF. The CDR3 DNA reads as TGTGCCAGCAGCCAAAACCTTCAGGGGAAGTCTTTCTTT.

The J gene is TRBJ2-1, the V gene TRBV6-5, with 9 bases aligning to TRBD2. V dropped 2 bases and J dropped 8; count of bases not matched to a gene: 4. CDR1 is MNHEY and CDR2 is SVGAGI in the germline V gene. CDR3 length: 14 amino acids. The DNA for the CDR3 is TGTGCCAGCAGTTACGCGGGAGGGTTCGATGAGCAGTTCTTC. It codes for CASSYAGGFDEQFF.

The chain uses TRBV6-1 and TRBJ2-7, with 10 positions matching TRBD2. J lost 5 bases, V lost 6 bases, and 7 bases had no gene match. CDR1 MNHNS and CDR2 SASEGT come from the germline V gene. CDR3 length: 14 residues. In DNA form, the CDR3 reads TGTGCCAGCAGCCTAGCGGGAGCATTAAACGAGCAGTACTTC. This codes for CASSLAGALNEQYF.

The gene calls are TRBV5-4 and TRBJ1-5; D not certain. Trimming shortened V by 2 bases and J by 6 bases, and 9 bases separated the two germline ends. Germline CDR1 SGHNT, CDR2 YYREEE (reference sequence). The CDR3 has 13 residues. CDR3 DNA: TGTGCCAGCAGCTTTATCCCCGGTCAGCCCCAGCATTTT. Protein: CASSFIPGQPQHF.

The J gene is TRBJ1-1, the V gene TRBV7-9; D remains unclear. The CDR3 loop spans 14 amino acids. Germline V lookup: CDR1 SEHNR, CDR2 FQNEAQ (reference sequence). The ends were cut back, 6 bases at V and 1 base at J, with 12 bases in the middle. CDR3 nucleotides: TGTGCCAGCAGTCACCCCGGGTCGAACACTGAAGCTTTCTTT. It is translated as CASSHPGSNTEAFF.

The chain joins TRBV7-3 to TRBJ2-3; TRBD1 aligns across 7 bases. After removal of 5 bases from V and 1 base from J, the junction contained 6 bases not matched to a gene. The CDR3 has 15 amino acids. The germline CDR1 and CDR2 sequences are SGHTA and FQGTGA. CDR3 loop: CASSTRQGGTDTQYF. In DNA form, the CDR3 reads TGTGCCAGCAGCACCCGACAGGGAGGCACAGATACGCAGTATTTT.